This paragraph reports one TCR beta chain. Its antigen has not been determined. No much larger clone is present one base from it, and per-base qualities are unavailable. This sample is part of a study of blood T cells in healthy people across ages (dated by TCRdb to between 2014 and 2017). Regarding the study in general: In model experiments, template switching captured roughly one uniquely barcoded TCR beta cDNA molecule for every two T cells. Four age groups were formed from the donors: young (average about 15 years), middle-aged (approximately 41), aged (over 55) and long-lived (about 80). Two additional independent replicas of 1 million unique cDNA reads from the same blood draw were analyzed for two donors (one aged 18 to 29 and one aged 80 or older). To track age-related changes in TCR beta repertoire diversity, the study relied on deep sequencing normalized with unique cDNA molecular identifiers. To avoid experimental bias, donors of different ages were randomly spread across the sequencing lanes. Overall study results and their limits: Donor CMV infection status was unknown, potentially confounding age-related changes in expanded clonotypes. Observed TCR beta diversity per million T cells fell roughly linearly with age, and a significant reduction was already apparent by age approximately 41. The percentage of naive T cells measured by flow cytometry correlated strongly with observed TCR beta diversity. Because profiling used bulk unsorted PBMCs, naive and antigen-experienced compartments could not be compared conclusively. Total diversity estimates from one million sequenced T cells were considered lower bounds and underestimates. The long-lived group showed more naive CD4+ T cells, fewer expanded clones and increased TCR diversity than the aged group, suggesting age selection.

At the junction V is shortened by 6 bases and J by 7 bases, with 22 bases in between. There are 16 amino acids in the CDR3, from cysteine to phenylalanine inclusive. Only the CDR3 part of the read is kept: 48 bases, read in frame from the first base. As encoded in the germline V gene, CDR1 is LGHNA while CDR2 is YNFKEQ. Donors were 39 systemically healthy Caucasian individuals from Russia aged roughly 6 to 90 years. Ten milliliters of peripheral blood were drawn from each donor into EDTA-treated Vacutainer tubes. Ficoll-Paque density-gradient centrifugation was used to isolate PBMCs, with at least 6 million per sample. Total RNA was extracted from PBMCs with Trizol reagent, with at least 5 micrograms obtained per sample. For every donor, flow cytometry on a PBMC aliquot measured the percentage of naive CD45RAhigh/CD27high T cells. Library preparation was by 5' RACE. The instrument given in TCRdb is Illumina HiSeq 2500. A second PCR of about 7 to 12 cycles was run with a J-beta primer mix and a sample-barcoded 5' primer. A template-switch 5' adaptor carrying 12 random nucleotides introduced a unique molecular identifier onto each TCR beta cDNA molecule. Each sample yielded at least 2.5 million CDR3-containing paired-end reads. First-strand cDNA synthesis was performed from all RNA using the Mint cDNA synthesis kit, with priming by a TRBC-specific oligonucleotide. Following uracil-DNA glycosylase treatment, a first 18-cycle PCR with universal primers M1SS and BC2_uni_R was performed on all cDNA. In the source study's methods: Normalization of each sample was performed by random selection of 1 million high-quality reads, each carrying a distinct molecular identifier. Reads sharing molecular identifiers were discarded rather than binned into consensus sequences. MiTCR, with a Q25 quality threshold and the strictest error-elimination algorithm, was used for CDR3 identification, clonotype clustering and error correction. A nonparametric unseen species model with Euler transformation was used to estimate a lower bound on total TCR beta diversity. The raw public reads went through TCRdb reprocessing: fastp at Q25, MiXCR clone calling, in-frame beta chains kept. Rows with a matching CDR3 protein are joined into one entry that keeps the most common DNA and genes. The V and J calls and clone size come from TCRdb's table, not from the authors' own analysis. Counted in this sample were about 1.4 million distinct CDR3 sequences; around 59% of them appeared once. The ten largest make up roughly 6.3% of the sample.

This clonotype originated in a man aged 18 to 29 in good health. The chain is encoded by TRBV4-2 joined to TRBJ2-1; tentative D gene TRBD2, with 6 bases matching. The specimen was blood. The nucleotide sequence reads TGTGCCAGCAGTCAACCTCTTTGGGGTAGCGGTAATGAGCAGTTCTTC. This translates into CASSQPLWGSGNEQFF.